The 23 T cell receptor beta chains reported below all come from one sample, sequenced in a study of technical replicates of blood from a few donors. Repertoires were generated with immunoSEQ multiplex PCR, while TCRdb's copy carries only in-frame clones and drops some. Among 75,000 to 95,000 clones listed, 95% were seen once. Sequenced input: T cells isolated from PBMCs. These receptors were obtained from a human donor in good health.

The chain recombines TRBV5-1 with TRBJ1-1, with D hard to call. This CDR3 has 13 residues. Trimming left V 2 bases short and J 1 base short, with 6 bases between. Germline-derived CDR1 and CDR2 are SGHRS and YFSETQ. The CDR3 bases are TGCGCCAGCAGCTTTGTAGAGAACACTGAAGCTTTCTTT. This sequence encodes CASSFVENTEAFF. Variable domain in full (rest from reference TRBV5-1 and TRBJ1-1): KAGVTQTPRYLIKTRGQQVTLSCSPISGHRSVSWYQQTPGQGLQFLFEYFSETQRNKGNFPGRFSGRQFSNSRSEMNVSTLELGDSALYLCASSFVENTEAFFGQGTRLTVV.

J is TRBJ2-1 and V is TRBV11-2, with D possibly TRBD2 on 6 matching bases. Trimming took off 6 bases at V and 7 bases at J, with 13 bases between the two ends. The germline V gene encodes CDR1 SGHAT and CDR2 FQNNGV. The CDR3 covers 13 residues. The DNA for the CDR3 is TGTGCCAGCAGGTATAGCGGTAGGAATGAGCAGTTCTTC. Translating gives CASRYSGRNEQFF. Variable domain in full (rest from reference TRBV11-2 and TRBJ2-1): EAGVAQSPRYKIIEKRQSVAFWCNPISGHATLYWYQQILGQGPKLLIQFQNNGVVDDSQLPKDRFSAERLKGVDSTLKIQPAKLEDSAVYLCASRYSGRNEQFFGPGTRLTVL.

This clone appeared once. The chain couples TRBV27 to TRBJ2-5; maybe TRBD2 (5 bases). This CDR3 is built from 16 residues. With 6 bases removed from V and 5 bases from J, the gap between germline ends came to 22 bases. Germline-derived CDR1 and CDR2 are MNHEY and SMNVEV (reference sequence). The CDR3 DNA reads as TGTGCCAGCAGCAAATTTTTCACGGTAGCGAGCGAGACCCAGTACTTC. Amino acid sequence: CASSKFFTVASETQYF.

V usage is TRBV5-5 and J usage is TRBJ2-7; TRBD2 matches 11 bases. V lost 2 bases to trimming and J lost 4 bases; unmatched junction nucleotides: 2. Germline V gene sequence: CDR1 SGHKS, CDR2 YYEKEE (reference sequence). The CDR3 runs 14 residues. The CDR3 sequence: CASSFLAGGYEQYF. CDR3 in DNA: TGTGCCAGCAGCTTCCTAGCGGGGGGTTACGAGCAGTACTTC.

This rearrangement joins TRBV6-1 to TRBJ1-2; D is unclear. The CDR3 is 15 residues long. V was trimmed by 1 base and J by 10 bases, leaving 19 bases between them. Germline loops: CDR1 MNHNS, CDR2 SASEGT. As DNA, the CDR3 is TGTGCCAGCAGTGAAGGGAGACCCACCCCTTTAGACTACACCTTC. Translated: CASSEGRPTPLDYTF.

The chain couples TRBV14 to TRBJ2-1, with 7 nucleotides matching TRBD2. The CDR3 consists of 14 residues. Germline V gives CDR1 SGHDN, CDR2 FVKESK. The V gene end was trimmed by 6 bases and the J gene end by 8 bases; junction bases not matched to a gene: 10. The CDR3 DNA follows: TGTGCCAGCAGGGGACGGGGGGTTGGCGATGAGCAGTTCTTC. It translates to CASRGRGVGDEQFF.

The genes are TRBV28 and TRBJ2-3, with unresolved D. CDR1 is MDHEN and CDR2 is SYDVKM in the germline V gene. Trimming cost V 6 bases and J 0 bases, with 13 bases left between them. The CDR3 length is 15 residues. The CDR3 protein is CASSSPFPSTDTQYF. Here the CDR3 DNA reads TGTGCCAGCAGCTCTCCCTTTCCTAGCACAGATACGCAGTATTTT.

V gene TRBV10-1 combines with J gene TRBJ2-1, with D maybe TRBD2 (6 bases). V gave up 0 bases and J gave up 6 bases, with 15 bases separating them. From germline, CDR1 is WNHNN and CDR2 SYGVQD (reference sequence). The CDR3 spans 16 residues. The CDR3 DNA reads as TGCGCCAGCAGTGAGTCGACCGCGCGGGAAGGCAATGAGCAGTTCTTC. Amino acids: CASSESTAREGNEQFF.

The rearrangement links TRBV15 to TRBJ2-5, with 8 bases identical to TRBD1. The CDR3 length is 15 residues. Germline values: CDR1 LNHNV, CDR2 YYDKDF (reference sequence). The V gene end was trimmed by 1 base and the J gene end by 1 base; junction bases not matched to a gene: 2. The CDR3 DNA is TGTGCCACCAGCAGAGTAGGACAGGGCCAAGAGACCCAGTACTTC. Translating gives CATSRVGQGQETQYF.

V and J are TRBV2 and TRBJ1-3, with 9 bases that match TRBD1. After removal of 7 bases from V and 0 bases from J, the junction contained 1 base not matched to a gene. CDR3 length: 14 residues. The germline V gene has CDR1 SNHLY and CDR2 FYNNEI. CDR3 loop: CASTGQGSGNTIYF. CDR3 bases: TGTGCCAGCACGGGACAGGGCTCTGGAAACACCATATATTTT.

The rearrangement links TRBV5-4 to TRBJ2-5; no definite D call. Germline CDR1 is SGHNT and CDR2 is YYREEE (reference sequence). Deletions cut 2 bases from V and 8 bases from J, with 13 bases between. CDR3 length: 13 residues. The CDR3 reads CASSLHSTATQYF. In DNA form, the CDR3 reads TGTGCCAGCAGCTTACATTCGACTGCTACCCAGTACTTC.

Here the CDR3 reads CAWRSGGGVTEAFF. CDR3 sequence (DNA): TGTGCCTGGAGAAGTGGAGGGGGGGTAACTGAAGCTTTCTTT. J is TRBJ1-1 and V is TRBV30, with a weak D call TRBD1 (6 bases). The V gene's germline CDR1 is GTSNPN and CDR2 SVGIG (reference sequence). The CDR3 is made up of 14 amino acids. The V gene lost 3 bases and the J gene lost 5 bases, with 16 bases spanning the gap.

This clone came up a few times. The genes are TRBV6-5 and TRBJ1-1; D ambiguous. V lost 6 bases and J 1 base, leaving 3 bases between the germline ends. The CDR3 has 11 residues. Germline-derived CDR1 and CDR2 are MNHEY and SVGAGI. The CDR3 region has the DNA TGTGCCAGCAGACAGAACACTGAAGCTTTCTTT. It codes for CASRQNTEAFF.

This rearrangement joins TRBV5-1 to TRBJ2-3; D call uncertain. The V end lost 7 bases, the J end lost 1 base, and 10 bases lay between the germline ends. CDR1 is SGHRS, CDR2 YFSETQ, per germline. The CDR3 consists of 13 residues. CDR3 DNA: TGCGCCAGCGCCCCTCGGGGCACAGATACGCAGTATTTT. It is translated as CASAPRGTDTQYF.

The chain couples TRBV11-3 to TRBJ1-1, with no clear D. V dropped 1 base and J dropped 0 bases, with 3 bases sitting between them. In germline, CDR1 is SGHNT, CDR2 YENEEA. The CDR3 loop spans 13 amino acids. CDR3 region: CASSLAVNTEAFF. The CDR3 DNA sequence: TGTGCCAGCAGCTTAGCAGTGAACACTGAAGCTTTCTTT. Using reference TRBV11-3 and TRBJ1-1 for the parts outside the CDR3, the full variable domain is EAGVVQSPRYKIIEKKQPVAFWCNPISGHNTLYWYLQNLGQGPELLIRYENEEAVDDSQLPKDRFSAERLKGVDSTLKIQPAELGDSAVYLCASSLAVNTEAFFGQGTRLTVV.

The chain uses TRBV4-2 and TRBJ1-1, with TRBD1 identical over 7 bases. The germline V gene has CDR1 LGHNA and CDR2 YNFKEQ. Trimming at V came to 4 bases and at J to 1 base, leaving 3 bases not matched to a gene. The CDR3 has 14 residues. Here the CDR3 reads CASSRQGWNTEAFF. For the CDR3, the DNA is TGTGCCAGCAGCCGACAGGGTTGGAACACTGAAGCTTTCTTT.

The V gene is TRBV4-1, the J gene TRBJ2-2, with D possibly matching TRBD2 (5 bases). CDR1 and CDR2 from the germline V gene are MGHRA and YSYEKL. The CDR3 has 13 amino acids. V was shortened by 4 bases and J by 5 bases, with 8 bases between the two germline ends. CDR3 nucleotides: TGCGCCAGCAGCCTACCGGGGACCGGGGAGCTGTTTTTT. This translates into CASSLPGTGELFF.

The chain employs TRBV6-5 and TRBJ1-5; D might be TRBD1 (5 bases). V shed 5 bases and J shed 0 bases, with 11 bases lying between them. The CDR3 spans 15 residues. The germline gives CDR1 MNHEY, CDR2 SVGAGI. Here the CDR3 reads CASSPGGYSNQPQHF. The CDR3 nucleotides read TGTGCCAGCAGTCCGGGGGGATATAGCAATCAGCCCCAGCATTTT.

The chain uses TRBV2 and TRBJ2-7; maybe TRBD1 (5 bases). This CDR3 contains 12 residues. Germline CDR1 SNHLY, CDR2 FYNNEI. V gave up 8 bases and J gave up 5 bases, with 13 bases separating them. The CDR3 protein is CASGRVGDEQYF. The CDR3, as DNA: TGTGCCAGCGGCAGGGTTGGGGACGAGCAGTACTTC.

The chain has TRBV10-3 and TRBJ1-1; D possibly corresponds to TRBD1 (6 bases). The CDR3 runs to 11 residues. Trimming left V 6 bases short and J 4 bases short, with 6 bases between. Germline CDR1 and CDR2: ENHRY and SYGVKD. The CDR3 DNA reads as TGTGCCATCAGAGGGGGCACTGAAGCTTTCTTT. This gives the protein CAIRGGTEAFF.

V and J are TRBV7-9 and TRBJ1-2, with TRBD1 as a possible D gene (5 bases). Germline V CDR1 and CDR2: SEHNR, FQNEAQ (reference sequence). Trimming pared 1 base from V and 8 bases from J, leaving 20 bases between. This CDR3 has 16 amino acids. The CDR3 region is CASSLVGGEYRDGYTF. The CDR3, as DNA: TGTGCCAGCAGCTTAGTGGGCGGGGAGTATCGGGACGGCTACACCTTC.

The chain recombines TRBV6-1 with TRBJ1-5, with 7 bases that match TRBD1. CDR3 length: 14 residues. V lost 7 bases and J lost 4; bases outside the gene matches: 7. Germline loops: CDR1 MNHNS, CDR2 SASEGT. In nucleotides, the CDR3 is TGTGCCAGCACCCAGACAGGGTGGAATCAGCCCCAGCATTTT. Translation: CASTQTGWNQPQHF.

In DNA, the CDR3 is TGTGCCAGCAAGCGGGACGGCAGTTTACCTGAAGCTTTCTTT. Protein product: CASKRDGSLPEAFF. The chain couples TRBV6-5 to TRBJ1-1; maybe TRBD1 (5 bases). The germline V gene encodes CDR1 MNHEY and CDR2 SVGAGI. CDR3 length: 14 amino acids. The germline V and J ends were trimmed by 7 bases and 6 bases, with 18 bases remaining between them.